Sequencing of this T cell receptor (beta chain) was carried out in a study of cytomegalovirus exposure and HLA in healthy donors. Concerning this clone: The sample contains more than one DNA sequence encoding this CDR3.

Deletions cut 2 bases from V and 4 bases from J, with 5 bases between. Per germline, CDR1 SQVTM and CDR2 ANQGSEA. There are 11 residues in the CDR3. Primers included in the PCR were 60 Vbeta and 13 Jbeta primers. Using immunoSEQ multiplex PCR, the repertoire was profiled, and TCRdb retains in-frame clones only, with some absent. Counted here are around 170,000 clones, over 70% occurring once; the ten biggest clones make up under 9%. The J gene is TRBJ2-5, the V gene TRBV29-1; possible D gene TRBD2, 5 bases. This TCR was sampled from a woman between 40 and 50 years old in good health and CMV-seropositive. Input material: PBMCs. The CDR3 loop reads CSVERGETQYF. The DNA for the CDR3 is TGCAGCGTTGAACGGGGAGAGACCCAGTACTTC.